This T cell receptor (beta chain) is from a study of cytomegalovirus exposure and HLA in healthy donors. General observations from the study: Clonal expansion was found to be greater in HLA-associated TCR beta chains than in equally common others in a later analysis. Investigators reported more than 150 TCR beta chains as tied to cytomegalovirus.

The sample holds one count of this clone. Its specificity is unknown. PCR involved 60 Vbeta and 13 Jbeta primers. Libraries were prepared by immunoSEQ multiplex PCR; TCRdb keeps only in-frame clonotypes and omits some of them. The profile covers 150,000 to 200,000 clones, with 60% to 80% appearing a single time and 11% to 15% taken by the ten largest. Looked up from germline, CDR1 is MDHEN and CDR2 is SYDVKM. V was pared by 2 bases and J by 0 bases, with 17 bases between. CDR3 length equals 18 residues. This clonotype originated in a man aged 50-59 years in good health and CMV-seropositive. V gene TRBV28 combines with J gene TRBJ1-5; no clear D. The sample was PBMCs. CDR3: CASSLIAAARGSNQPQHF. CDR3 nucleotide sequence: TGTGCCAGCAGTTTAATAGCGGCTGCTCGGGGTAGCAATCAGCCCCAGCATTTT.